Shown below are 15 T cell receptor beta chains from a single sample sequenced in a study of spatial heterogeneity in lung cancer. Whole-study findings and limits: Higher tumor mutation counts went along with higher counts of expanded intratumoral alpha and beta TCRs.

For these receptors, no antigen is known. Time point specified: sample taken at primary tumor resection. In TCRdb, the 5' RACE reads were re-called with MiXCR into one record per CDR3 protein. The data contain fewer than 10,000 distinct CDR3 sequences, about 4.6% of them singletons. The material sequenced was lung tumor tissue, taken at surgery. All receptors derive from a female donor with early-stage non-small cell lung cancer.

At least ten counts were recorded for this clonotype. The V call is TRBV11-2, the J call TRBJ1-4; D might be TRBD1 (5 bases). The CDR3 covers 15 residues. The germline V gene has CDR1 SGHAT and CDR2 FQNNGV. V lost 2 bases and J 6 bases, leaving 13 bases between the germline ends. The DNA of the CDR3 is TGTGCCAGCAGCTTAAACTCGGGGGTCGATGAAAAACTGTTTTTT. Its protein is CASSLNSGVDEKLFF.

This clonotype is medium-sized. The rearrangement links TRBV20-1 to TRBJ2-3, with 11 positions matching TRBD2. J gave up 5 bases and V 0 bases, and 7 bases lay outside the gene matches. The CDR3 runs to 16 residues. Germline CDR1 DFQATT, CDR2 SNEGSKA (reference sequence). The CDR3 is CSARDRGGTSGDTQYF. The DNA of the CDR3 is TGCAGTGCTAGAGATAGAGGGGGGACTAGCGGAGATACGCAGTATTTT.

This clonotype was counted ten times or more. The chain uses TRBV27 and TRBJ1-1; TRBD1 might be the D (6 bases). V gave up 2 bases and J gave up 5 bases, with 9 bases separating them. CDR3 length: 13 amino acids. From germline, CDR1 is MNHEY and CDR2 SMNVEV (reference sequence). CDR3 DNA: TGTGCCAGCAGTTTAAGGGGGTGGACTGAAGCTTTCTTT. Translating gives CASSLRGWTEAFF.

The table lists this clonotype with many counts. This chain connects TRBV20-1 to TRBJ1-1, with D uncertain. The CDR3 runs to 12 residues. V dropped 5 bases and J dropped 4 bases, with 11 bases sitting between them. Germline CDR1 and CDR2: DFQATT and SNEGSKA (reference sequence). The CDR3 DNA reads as TGCAGTGCTTCCCGTCGTGGCACTGAAGCTTTCTTT. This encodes CSASRRGTEAFF.

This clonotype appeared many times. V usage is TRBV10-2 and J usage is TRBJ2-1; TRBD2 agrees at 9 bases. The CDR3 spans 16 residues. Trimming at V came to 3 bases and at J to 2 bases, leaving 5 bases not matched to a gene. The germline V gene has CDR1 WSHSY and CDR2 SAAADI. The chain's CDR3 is CASSENSGSAYNEQFF. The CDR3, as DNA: TGCGCCAGCAGTGAAAATAGCGGGAGCGCCTACAATGAGCAGTTCTTC.

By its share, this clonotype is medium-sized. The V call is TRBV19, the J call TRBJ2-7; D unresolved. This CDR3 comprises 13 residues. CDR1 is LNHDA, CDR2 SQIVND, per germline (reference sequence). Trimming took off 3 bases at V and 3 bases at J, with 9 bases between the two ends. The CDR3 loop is CASSMFSGYEQYF. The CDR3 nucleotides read TGTGCCAGTAGTATGTTCTCAGGCTACGAGCAGTACTTC. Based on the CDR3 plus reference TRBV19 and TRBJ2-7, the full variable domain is DGGITQSPKYLFRKEGQNVTLSCEQNLNHDAMYWYRQDPGQGLRLIYYSQIVNDFQKGDIAEGYSVSREKKESFPLTVTSAQKNPTAFYLCASSMFSGYEQYFGPGTRLTVT.

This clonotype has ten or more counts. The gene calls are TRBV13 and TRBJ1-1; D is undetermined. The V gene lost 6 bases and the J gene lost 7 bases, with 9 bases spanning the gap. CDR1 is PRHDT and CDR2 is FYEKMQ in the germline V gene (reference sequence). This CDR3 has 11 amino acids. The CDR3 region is CASRVQIEAFF. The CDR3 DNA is TGTGCCAGCAGGGTGCAGATTGAAGCTTTCTTT.

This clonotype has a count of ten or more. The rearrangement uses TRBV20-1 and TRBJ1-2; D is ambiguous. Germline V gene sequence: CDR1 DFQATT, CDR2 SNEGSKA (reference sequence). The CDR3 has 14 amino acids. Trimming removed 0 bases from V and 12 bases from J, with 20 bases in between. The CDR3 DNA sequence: TGCAGTGCTAGAGAGGGCCCGGGGTTCGTGTTCGACACCTTC. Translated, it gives CSAREGPGFVFDTF.

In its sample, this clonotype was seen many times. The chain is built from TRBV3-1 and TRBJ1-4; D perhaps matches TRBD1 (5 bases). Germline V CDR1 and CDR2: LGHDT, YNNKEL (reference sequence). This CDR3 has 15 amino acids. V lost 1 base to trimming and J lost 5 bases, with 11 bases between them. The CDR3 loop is CASSQGMGGNEKLFF. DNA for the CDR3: TGTGCCAGCAGCCAAGGGATGGGGGGAAATGAAAAACTGTTTTTT. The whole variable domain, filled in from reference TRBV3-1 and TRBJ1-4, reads DTAVSQTPKYLVTQMGNDKSIKCEQNLGHDTMYWYKQDSKKFLKIMFSYNNKELIINETVPNRFSPKSPDKAHLNLHINSLELGDSAVYFCASSQGMGGNEKLFFGSGTQLSVL.

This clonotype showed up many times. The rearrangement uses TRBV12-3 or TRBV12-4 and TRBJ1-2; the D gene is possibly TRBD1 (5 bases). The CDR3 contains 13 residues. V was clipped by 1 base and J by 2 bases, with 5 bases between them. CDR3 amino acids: CASSLDRNYGYTF. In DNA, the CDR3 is TGTGCCAGCAGTTTAGACAGGAACTATGGCTACACCTTC.

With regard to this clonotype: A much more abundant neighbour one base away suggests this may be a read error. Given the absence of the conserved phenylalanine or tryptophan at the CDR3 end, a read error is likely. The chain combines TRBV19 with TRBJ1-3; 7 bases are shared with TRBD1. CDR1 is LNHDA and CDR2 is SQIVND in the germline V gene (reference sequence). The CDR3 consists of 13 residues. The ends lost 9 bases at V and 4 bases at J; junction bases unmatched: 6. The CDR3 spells CASKTGKGNTIYL. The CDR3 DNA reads TGTGCCAGCAAGACAGGGAAAGGAAACACCATATATTTG.

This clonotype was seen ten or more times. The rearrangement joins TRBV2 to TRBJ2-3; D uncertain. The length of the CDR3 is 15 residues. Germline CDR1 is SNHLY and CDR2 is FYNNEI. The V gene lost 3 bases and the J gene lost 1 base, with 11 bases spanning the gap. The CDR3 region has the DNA TGTGCCAGCAGTGATGGGCGACTCGGCACAGATACGCAGTATTTT. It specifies CASSDGRLGTDTQYF.

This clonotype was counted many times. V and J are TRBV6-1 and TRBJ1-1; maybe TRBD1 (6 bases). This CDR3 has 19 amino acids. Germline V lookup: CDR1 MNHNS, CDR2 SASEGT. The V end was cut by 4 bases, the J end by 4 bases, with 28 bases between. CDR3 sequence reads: CASSAFTGDRPLLGTEAFF. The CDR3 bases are TGTGCCAGCAGTGCTTTTACGGGAGACAGGCCCCTACTGGGCACTGAAGCTTTCTTT.

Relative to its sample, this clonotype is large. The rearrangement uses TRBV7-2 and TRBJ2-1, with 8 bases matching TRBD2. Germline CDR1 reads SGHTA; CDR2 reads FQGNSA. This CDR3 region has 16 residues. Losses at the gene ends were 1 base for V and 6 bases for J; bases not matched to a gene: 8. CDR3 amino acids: CASSLDGLAGLNEQFF. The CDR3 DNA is TGTGCCAGCAGCTTAGATGGGCTAGCGGGTCTCAATGAGCAGTTCTTC.

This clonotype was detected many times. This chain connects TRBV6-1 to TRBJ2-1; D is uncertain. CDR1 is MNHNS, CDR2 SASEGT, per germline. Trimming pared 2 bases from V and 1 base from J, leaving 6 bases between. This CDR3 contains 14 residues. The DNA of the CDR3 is TGTGCCAGCAGTGAATCTGGGTCCTACAATGAGCAGTTCTTC. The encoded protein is CASSESGSYNEQFF.